This TCR beta chain was identified during a study of cytomegalovirus exposure and HLA in healthy donors. The PCR ran on 60 Vbeta and 13 Jbeta primers. Assay used: immunoSEQ multiplex PCR; TCRdb lists only in-frame clones, some missing. The sample lists over 45,000 clones, roughly 80% occurring once. The CDR3 loop spans 13 amino acids. V lost 2 bases to trimming and J lost 11 bases; unmatched junction nucleotides: 6. CDR1 LGHNT and CDR2 FRNRAP come from the germline V gene. The chain recombines TRBV12-5 with TRBJ2-1; 7 bases are shared with TRBD2. Sequenced input: PBMCs. The sequence was collected from a man aged 30-40 years in good health and CMV-seronegative. The DNA of the CDR3 is TGTGCTAGTGGTTTGCCCCCGGGGGGACAGCAGTTCTTC. Its protein is CASGLPPGGQQFF.